The rows below give T cell receptor beta chains drawn from one sample of a study of blood T cell repertoires in COVID-19. Libraries were prepared by immunoSEQ multiplex PCR; TCRdb keeps only in-frame clonotypes and omits some of them. The sample holds over 12,000 clones, roughly 92% seen once. The sequenced material came from peripheral blood. All receptors come from a human donor with active COVID-19. The donor label of this sample is uncertain. CDR3s include the opening cysteine and the closing phenylalanine or tryptophan. Fields, in order: clone size, J gene, D gene, V gene, CDR3 DNA, CDR3 protein. The D gene is left open where the match is weak. Clone size is not always given. Where it is, it says once, few, many or a class for expanded clones.

NA,TRBJ2-7,NA,TRBV19,TGTGCCAGTAGTTTCTTGGAGCGAGACGAGCAGTACTTC,CASSFLERDEQYF
NA,TRBJ2-5,TRBD2,TRBV23-1,TGCGCCAGCATTCCGGGGGCTAGCGGGAGATGGGAGACCCAGTACTTC,CASIPGASGRWETQYF
few,TRBJ2-7,NA,TRBV5-1,TGCGCCAGCAGCCCGACTTGGGGTAAGCGGACCGGGGTGGACCACGAGCAGTACTTC,CASSPTWGKRTGVDHEQYF
NA,TRBJ2-3,TRBD2,TRBV5-4,TGTGCCAGCAGCCATGGGGGAGGGAGTTCAGATACGCAGTATTTT,CASSHGGGSSDTQYF
NA,TRBJ2-5,TRBD1,TRBV14,TGTGCCAGCAGCCAAGGACAGGGTCGTTTTGAGACCCAGTACTTC,CASSQGQGRFETQYF
once,TRBJ1-1,TRBD1,TRBV7-9,TGTGCCAGCAGTCAACCGGGACAGCGTAACACTGAAGCTTTCTTT,CASSQPGQRNTEAFF
once,TRBJ2-7,TRBD1,TRBV3-1/TRBV3-2,TGTGCCAGCAGCCTACGGGACAGACCCCACGAGCAGTACTTC,CASSLRDRPHEQYF
NA,TRBJ1-1,NA,TRBV5-4,TGTGCCAGCAGCTTGGGGCAGGTGAACACTGAAGCTTTCTTT,CASSLGQVNTEAFF
NA,TRBJ2-3,NA,TRBV4-3,TGCGCCAGCAGCCAAGTAGGGGGTGCCGATACGCAGTATTTT,CASSQVGGADTQYF
NA,TRBJ2-1,TRBD1,TRBV5-4,TGTGCCAGCAGCCGAGGGACAGGGACAAACAATGAGCAGTTCTTC,CASSRGTGTNNEQFF
NA,TRBJ1-1,NA,TRBV9,TGTGCCAGCAGCGTAGAAGGGGTCATGAACACTGAAGCTTTCTTT,CASSVEGVMNTEAFF
NA,TRBJ2-2,TRBD1,TRBV6-2/TRBV6-3,TGTGCCAGCAGTTACTGGGACAGCACCGGGGAGCTGTTTTTT,CASSYWDSTGELFF
NA,TRBJ1-2,TRBD1,TRBV5-1,TGCGCCAGCAGCACTAAGACAGGGTTCGGTGATGGCTACACCTTC,CASSTKTGFGDGYTF
NA,TRBJ1-2,TRBD1,TRBV4-3,TGCGCCAGCAGCCCGCCGGGACAGGGAATTCAGGGCTACACCTTC,CASSPPGQGIQGYTF
NA,TRBJ1-1,NA,TRBV6-2/TRBV6-3,TGTGCCAGCAGTTACCCCGCACGGAGGAACACTGAAGCTTTCTTT,CASSYPARRNTEAFF
NA,TRBJ1-6,NA,TRBV7-2,TGTGCCAGCAGCCCGAGGATCAATTCACCCCTCCACTTT,CASSPRINSPLHF
NA,TRBJ2-5,TRBD1,TRBV28,TGTGCCAGCAGTTCCTCTCGGGACAGGGGGGAGGCCCAGTACTTC,CASSSSRDRGEAQYF
NA,TRBJ1-2,NA,TRBV2,TGTGCCAGCAGCGCGGAGAGGGGGGGTAACTATGGCTACACCTTC,CASSAERGGNYGYTF
NA,TRBJ2-1,TRBD2,TRBV3-1/TRBV3-2,TGTGCCAGCACCCCACTAGCGGGAGATGGCAATGAGCAGTTCTTC,CASTPLAGDGNEQFF
NA,TRBJ1-5,NA,TRBV6-5,TGTGCCAGCATTACTACAGGGAGCGGTCAGCCCCAGCATTTT,CASITTGSGQPQHF
few,TRBJ2-4,TRBD2,TRBV28,TGTGCCAGCAGTGTACTAGCGGGAGGGCCGGTAAACATTCAGTACTTC,CASSVLAGGPVNIQYF
NA,TRBJ2-3,NA,TRBV10-3,TGTGCCATCAGTGCCATCAGGGGAGCTTCCCCAGATACGCAGTATTTT,CAISAIRGASPDTQYF
NA,TRBJ2-7,TRBD1,TRBV19,TGTGCCAGTAGGGCTAGGACAGGGGATGGATACGAGCAGTACTTC,CASRARTGDGYEQYF
NA,TRBJ2-7,TRBD1,TRBV5-6,TGTGCCAGCAGTCGACAGGGGGTTAGCTCCTACGAGCAGTACTTC,CASSRQGVSSYEQYF
NA,TRBJ2-1,TRBD1,TRBV19,TGTGCCAGTAGTATTTGGGGACAGAGTTCCCTAAGCTCCTACAATGAGCAGTTCTTC,CASSIWGQSSLSSYNEQFF
once,TRBJ2-5,TRBD1,TRBV7-9,TGTGCCATCTTAGATAGGGGGACAGATGTCCAAGAGACCCAGTACTTC,CAILDRGTDVQETQYF
NA,TRBJ2-6,TRBD1,TRBV4-2,TGTGCCAGCAGCCCAGGGGGCTCTGGGGCCAACGTCCTGACTTTC,CASSPGGSGANVLTF
NA,TRBJ1-6,NA,TRBV7-2,TGTGCCAGCAGCGAACAAGGACAGAATTCACCCCTCCACTTT,CASSEQGQNSPLHF
NA,TRBJ2-2,NA,TRBV2,TGTGCCAGCAGTGATTATAACACCGGGGAGCTGTTTTTT,CASSDYNTGELFF
NA,TRBJ2-2,NA,TRBV7-9,TGTGCCAGCAGCTTAGGACTCCCTCCCGGGGAGCTGTTTTTT,CASSLGLPPGELFF
NA,TRBJ2-3,TRBD2,TRBV14,TGTGCCAGCAGCCAAGACGCTAGCGGGAGGGGAGATACGCAGTATTTT,CASSQDASGRGDTQYF
once,TRBJ1-2,NA,TRBV18,TGTGCCAGCTCACCGGGACTTGAGGTTAACTATGGCTACACCTTC,CASSPGLEVNYGYTF
NA,TRBJ2-7,NA,TRBV27,TGTGCCAGCAGTTTAGTCGGGGGGCCGTCCGAGCAGTACTTC,CASSLVGGPSEQYF
NA,TRBJ2-5,TRBD2,TRBV10-2,TGCGCCAGCAAAGAACTAGCGGGAGAAGAGACCCAGTACTTC,CASKELAGEETQYF
once,TRBJ1-5,NA,TRBV19,TGTGCCAGTAGTATTCTTCAGGGGCGCAATCAGCCCCAGCATTTT,CASSILQGRNQPQHF
NA,TRBJ2-5,TRBD1,TRBV13,TGTGCCAGCAGGGGACAGGGGGACCAAGAGACCCAGTACTTC,CASRGQGDQETQYF
NA,TRBJ1-2,TRBD1,TRBV30,TGTGCCTGGAGTACAGGACAGGGGAGAGGAGGCTACACCTTC,CAWSTGQGRGGYTF
NA,TRBJ1-1,NA,TRBV30,TGTGCCTGGAGACATCAGGGGCCCTCTGAAGCTTTCTTT,CAWRHQGPSEAFF
NA,TRBJ2-3,NA,TRBV9,TGTGCCAGCAGCGTAGTAGCCAGTAGCACAGATACGCAGTATTTT,CASSVVASSTDTQYF
NA,TRBJ2-3,TRBD1,TRBV10-3,TGTGCCATCAGCCTGGACAGGAGTACATCGGATACGCAGTATTTT,CAISLDRSTSDTQYF
NA,TRBJ1-3,NA,TRBV27,TGTGCCAGCAGTTTATCTTTCGGGTTCTCTGGAAACACCATATATTTT,CASSLSFGFSGNTIYF
NA,TRBJ2-3,NA,TRBV9,TGTGCCAGCAGCGTAGTTGCGGGGAGGGATACGCAGTATTTT,CASSVVAGRDTQYF
NA,TRBJ2-1,TRBD2,TRBV4-1,TGCGCCAGCAGCCAAGTTGGGCCTTTCACTAGCGGGGGTACCTACAATGAGCAGTTCTTC,CASSQVGPFTSGGTYNEQFF